In this sample, the clone carrying this T cell receptor beta chain turned up many times. Its antigen is still unknown. The source of the sample is a study of molecular identifiers for immune sequencing clone quantification. Across the whole study: Five portions were made in replicates from RNA of 20,000 or 100,000 naive CD8 cells, and four underwent sequencing.

Germline V gene data show CDR1 as LNHDA and CDR2 as SQIVND (reference sequence). CDR3 length: 14 amino acids. Trimming took off 1 base at V and 0 bases at J, with 7 bases between the two ends. Making the bulk TCR libraries relied on previously described methods and listed TCR primers. Via MiXCR, TCRdb re-called the PCR reads, giving one row per CDR3 protein. The sample has about 640,000 distinct CDR3 sequences, 15% to 20% seen once. General study points: Identical TCR molecules that share a barcode could lead to an underestimation of highly expanded clone sizes.

Naive CD8 T cell sorting was performed on the CD8+CD4-CCR7+CD45RA+ phenotype. This rearrangement joins TRBV19 to TRBJ2-7, with D perhaps TRBD1 or TRBD2 (5 bases each). Sequenced material: naive CD8+ T cells from blood, with Jurkat cell RNA spiked in. Described subset: FACS-sorted CD8+CD4-CCR7+CD45RA+ naive T cells. The sequence came from a human donor in good health. Some libraries in this study had Jurkat cell RNA spiked in. For the CDR3, the DNA is TGTGCCAGTAGTATAGGAGGGGACTCCTACGAGCAGTACTTC. The encoded protein is CASSIGGDSYEQYF.